This section outlines one T cell receptor (beta chain) sequence together with its context. TCRdb re-analysed the 5' RACE reads in MiXCR, keeping a single row per CDR3 protein. Here the sample spans 350,000 to 450,000 distinct CDR3 sequences, over 15% being singletons. The CDR3 contains 16 residues. Germline CDR1 reads SGDLS; CDR2 reads YYNGEE. V lost 0 bases to trimming and J lost 0 bases; unmatched junction nucleotides: 1. This specimen belongs to a study of T-cell memory formation after mild COVID-19. The chain couples TRBV9 to TRBJ2-1, with TRBD2 matching over 9 bases. This TCR was sampled from an adult woman who had mild COVID-19 (a few samples of this study predate the infection). Cell type and time point are not known. The source material was PBMCs or a T cell subset sorted from them (not recorded which). CDR3 sequence (DNA): TGTGCCAGCAGCGTAGAAGCGGGGGGCTCCTACAATGAGCAGTTCTTC. Translating gives CASSVEAGGSYNEQFF.